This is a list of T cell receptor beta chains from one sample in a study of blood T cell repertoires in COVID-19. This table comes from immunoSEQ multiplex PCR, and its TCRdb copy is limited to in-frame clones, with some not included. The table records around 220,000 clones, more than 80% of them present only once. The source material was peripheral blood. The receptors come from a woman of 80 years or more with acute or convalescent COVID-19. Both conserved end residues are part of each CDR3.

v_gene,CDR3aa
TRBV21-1,CASRTEKGQSYEQYF
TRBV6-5,CASTEPNQPQHF
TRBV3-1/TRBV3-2,CASSQKGPGGRLSYEQFF
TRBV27,CASSPRTGLDEQYF
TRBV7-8,CASGKYRDGYTF
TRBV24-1,CATSVPGGNEQFF
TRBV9,CASSPRQGWGGELFF
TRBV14,CASSRQGGNTEAFF
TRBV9,CASTTGLAGGTGELFF
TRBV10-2,CASSSGQGTDTQYF
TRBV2,CASSGTGASGRVEQFF
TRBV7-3,CASSLTGNTEAFF
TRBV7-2,CASSKIRGRTQETQYF
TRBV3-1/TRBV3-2,CASSQDQQWIYGYTF
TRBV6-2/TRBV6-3,CASSYRGQNTGELFF
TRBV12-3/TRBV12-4,CASRPGQAYEQYF
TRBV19,CASSIGDSNTEAFF
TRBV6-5,CASSPGGETQYF
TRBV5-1,CASSVNNEQFF
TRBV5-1,CASTGGEAETQYF
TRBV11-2,CASRLTPLAGGADTQYF
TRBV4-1,CASSQDLGRTGEQYF
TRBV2,CASRERVDNEQFF
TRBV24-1,CATSDSGNTDLNQPQHF
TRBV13,CASSSGLAGNRRSPRAYNEQFF
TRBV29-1,CSATMSGGAMNTEAFF